This T cell receptor (beta chain) was profiled in a study of PD-1 blockade in mismatch repair-deficient tumors. Study background: Patients had about eleven mismatch repair-deficient cancer types and were previously treated and progressing.

This table comes from immunoSEQ multiplex PCR, and its TCRdb copy is limited to in-frame clones, with some not included. Seen here are 40,000 to 60,000 clones, 78% observed once, and the top ten hold around 3.4%. Every patient had mismatch repair deficiency by PCR or immunohistochemistry. This TCR was sampled from an adult with mismatch repair-deficient cancer. The specimen was peripheral blood, collected 4 weeks after starting pembrolizumab.

As DNA, the CDR3 is TGTGCCAGCAGTGAACGGAGCTACGAGCAGTACTTC. Translated, it gives CASSERSYEQYF. This chain links TRBV6-1 with TRBJ2-7; no clear D. This CDR3 contains 12 residues. Germline CDR1 reads MNHNS; CDR2 reads SASEGT. V was shortened by 2 bases and J by 3 bases, with 5 bases between the two germline ends.